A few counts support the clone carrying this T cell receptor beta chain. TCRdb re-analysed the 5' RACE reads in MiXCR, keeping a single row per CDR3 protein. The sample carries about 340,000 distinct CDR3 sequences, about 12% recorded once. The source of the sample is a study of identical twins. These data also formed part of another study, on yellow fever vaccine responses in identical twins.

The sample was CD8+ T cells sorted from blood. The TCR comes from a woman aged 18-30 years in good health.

CDR3 nucleotides: TGTGCCAGCAGCCAAGCGAGGGGCACAGATACGCAGTATTTT. Translating it yields CASSQARGTDTQYF. This chain links TRBV3-1 with TRBJ2-3; D perhaps matches TRBD2 (5 bases). The length of the CDR3 is 14 residues. The V and J ends lost 1 base and 1 base respectively, with 6 bases between them. From germline, CDR1 is LGHDT and CDR2 YNNKEL (reference sequence).